This TCR beta chain derives from a study of CD8+ T cells in alopecia areata. Study at large: Treated patients were given oral tofacitinib, which was dosed at 5 to 10 mg twice daily.

Study-level points and caveats: It was lesional scalp, especially alopecia totalis/universalis, that showed higher clonality than normal scalp. Between patients, shared TCR sequences were less clear than in mice. This was possibly due in part to HLA diversity in the patient population.

V dropped 6 bases and J dropped 4; count of bases not matched to a gene: 5. The CDR3 consists of 15 residues. Germline assignment: CDR1 MNHEY and CDR2 SVGAGI. Concerning this clone itself: Its cognate antigen is unknown.

It was cDNA, reverse transcribed from extracted RNA, that served as the sequencing template. Produced via immunoSEQ multiplex PCR; TCRdb's table is partial and in-frame only. The sample consists of about 19,000 clones, 65% to 75% of them appearing once. Collection of lesional scalp punch biopsies and peripheral blood was performed in alopecia areata patients. This TCR came from a human donor with alopecia areata. This sequence joins TRBV6-5 and TRBJ2-7, with TRBD2 identical over 14 bases. Sequenced material: skin, taken at week 0. Here the CDR3 reads CASRGTSGGKYEQYF. The CDR3 nucleotides are TGTGCCAGCAGAGGGACTAGCGGGGGAAAGTACGAGCAGTACTTC.